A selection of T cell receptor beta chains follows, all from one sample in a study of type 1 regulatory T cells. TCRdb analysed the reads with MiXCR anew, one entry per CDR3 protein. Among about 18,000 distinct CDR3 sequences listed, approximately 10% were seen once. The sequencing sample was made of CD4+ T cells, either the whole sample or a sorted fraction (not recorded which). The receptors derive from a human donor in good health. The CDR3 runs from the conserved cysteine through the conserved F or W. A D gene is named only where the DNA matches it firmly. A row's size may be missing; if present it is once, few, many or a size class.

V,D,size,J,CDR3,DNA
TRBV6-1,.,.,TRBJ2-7,CASSTDRSYEQYF,TGTGCCAGCAGTACGGACAGAAGCTACGAGCAGTACTTC
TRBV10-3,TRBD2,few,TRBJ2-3,CAVRAGGGPDTQYF,TGTGCCGTTAGAGCGGGAGGGGGCCCAGATACGCAGTATTTT
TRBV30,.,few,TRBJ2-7,CAWTPGGGEQYF,TGTGCCTGGACCCCAGGGGGAGGTGAGCAGTACTTC
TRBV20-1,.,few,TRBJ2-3,CSASTNSGSTDTQYF,TGCAGTGCTAGTACGAATAGCGGCAGCACAGATACGCAGTATTTT
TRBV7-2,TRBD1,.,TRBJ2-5,CASSVRDRITRQETQYF,TGTGCCAGCAGCGTCCGGGACAGGATAACGCGACAAGAGACCCAGTACTTC
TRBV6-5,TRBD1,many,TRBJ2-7,CASSYRAGTGYEQYF,TGTGCCAGCAGTTACCGCGCAGGGACAGGCTACGAGCAGTACTTC
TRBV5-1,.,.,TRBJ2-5,CASSSGTVRETQYF,TGCGCCAGCAGCTCAGGGACCGTTCGCGAGACCCAGTACTTC
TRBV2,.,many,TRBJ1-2,CASSWVVAGGDGYTF,TGTGCCAGCAGTTGGGTGGTAGCGGGCGGCGATGGCTACACCTTC
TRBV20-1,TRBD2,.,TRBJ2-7,CSAATSGKGYEQYF,TGCAGTGCGGCGACTAGCGGGAAAGGGTACGAGCAGTACTTC
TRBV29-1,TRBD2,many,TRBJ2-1,CSSERELDRGDNEQFF,TGCAGCTCGGAGCGGGAGCTGGATCGTGGTGACAATGAGCAGTTCTTC
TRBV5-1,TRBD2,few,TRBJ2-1,CASSPSGASGYNEQFF,TGCGCCAGCAGCCCTTCCGGGGCTAGCGGTTACAATGAGCAGTTCTTC
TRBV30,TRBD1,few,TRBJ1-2,CAWSLPDRVNGYTF,TGTGCCTGGAGTTTACCCGACAGGGTTAATGGCTACACCTTC
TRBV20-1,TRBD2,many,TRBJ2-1,CSARWAGGYNEQFF,TGCAGTGCTAGATGGGCGGGGGGCTACAATGAGCAGTTCTTC
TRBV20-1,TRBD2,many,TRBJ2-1,CSARQAGGQFF,TGCAGTGCTAGACAAGCGGGAGGGCAGTTCTTC
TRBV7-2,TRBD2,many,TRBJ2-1,CASSHGLAGVDNEQFF,TGTGCCAGCAGCCATGGACTAGCGGGAGTCGACAATGAGCAGTTCTTC